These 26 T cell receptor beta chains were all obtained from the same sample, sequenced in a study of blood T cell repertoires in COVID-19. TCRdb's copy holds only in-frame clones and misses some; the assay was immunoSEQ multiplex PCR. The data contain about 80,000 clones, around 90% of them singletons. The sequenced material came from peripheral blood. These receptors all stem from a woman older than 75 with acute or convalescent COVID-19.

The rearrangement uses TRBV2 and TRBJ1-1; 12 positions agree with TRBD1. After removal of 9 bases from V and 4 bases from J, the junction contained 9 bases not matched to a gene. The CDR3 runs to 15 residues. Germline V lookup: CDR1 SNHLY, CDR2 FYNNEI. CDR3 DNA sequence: TGTGCCAGAGCTGGGACAGGGGGCGCGGGCACTGAAGCTTTCTTT. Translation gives CARAGTGGAGTEAFF.

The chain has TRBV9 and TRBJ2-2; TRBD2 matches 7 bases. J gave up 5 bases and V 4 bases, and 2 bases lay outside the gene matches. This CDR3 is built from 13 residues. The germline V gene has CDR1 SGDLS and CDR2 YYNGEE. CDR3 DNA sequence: TGTGCCAGCAGCTCGGGAGGTACCGGGGAGCTGTTTTTT. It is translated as CASSSGGTGELFF.

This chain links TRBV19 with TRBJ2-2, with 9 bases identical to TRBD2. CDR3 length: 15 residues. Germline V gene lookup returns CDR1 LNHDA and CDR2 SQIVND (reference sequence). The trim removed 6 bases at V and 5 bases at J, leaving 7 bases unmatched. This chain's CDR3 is CASRISGGGTGELFF. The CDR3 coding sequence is TGTGCCAGTAGGATTAGCGGGGGCGGGACCGGGGAGCTGTTTTTT.

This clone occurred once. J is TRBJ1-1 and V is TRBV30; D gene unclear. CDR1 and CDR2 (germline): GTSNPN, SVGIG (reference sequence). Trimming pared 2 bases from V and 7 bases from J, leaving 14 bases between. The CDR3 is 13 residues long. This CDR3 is CAWSRGLSGEAFF. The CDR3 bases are TGTGCCTGGAGTCGGGGATTATCCGGTGAAGCTTTCTTT.

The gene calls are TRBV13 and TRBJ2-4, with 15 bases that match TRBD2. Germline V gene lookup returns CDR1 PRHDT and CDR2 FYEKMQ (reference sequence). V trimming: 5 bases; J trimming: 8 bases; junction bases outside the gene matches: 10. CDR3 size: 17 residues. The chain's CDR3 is CASSVAGLAGGPDIQYF. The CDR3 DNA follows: TGTGCCAGCAGCGTAGCCGGACTAGCGGGAGGGCCAGACATTCAGTACTTC.

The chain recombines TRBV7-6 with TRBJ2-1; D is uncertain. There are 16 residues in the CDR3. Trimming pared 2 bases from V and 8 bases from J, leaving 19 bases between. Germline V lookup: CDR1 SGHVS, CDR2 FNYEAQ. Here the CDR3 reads CASSLSLVQGVHEQFF. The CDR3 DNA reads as TGTGCCAGCAGCTTATCTTTAGTACAAGGAGTCCATGAGCAGTTCTTC.

The CDR3 sequence: CASSPGQGGYTF. The DNA of the CDR3 is TGTGCCAGCTCACCAGGACAGGGCGGCTACACCTTC. This sequence joins TRBV18 and TRBJ1-2, with TRBD1 matching 8 bases. The V gene's germline CDR1 is KGHSH and CDR2 LQKENI. V gave up 2 bases and J gave up 8 bases; unmatched junction bases: 1. The CDR3 loop spans 12 amino acids. Together with reference TRBV18 and TRBJ1-2, the CDR3 gives the full variable domain: NAGVMQNPRHLVRRRGQEARLRCSPMKGHSHVYWYRQLPEEGLKFMVYLQKENIIDESGMPKERFSAEFPKEGPSILRIQQVVRGDSAAYFCASSPGQGGYTFGSGTRLTVV.

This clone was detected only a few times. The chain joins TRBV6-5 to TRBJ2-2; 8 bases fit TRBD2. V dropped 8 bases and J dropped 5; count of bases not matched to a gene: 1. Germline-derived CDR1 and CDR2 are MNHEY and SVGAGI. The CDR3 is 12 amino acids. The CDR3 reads CASQRETGELFF. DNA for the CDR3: TGTGCCAGCCAGCGGGAGACCGGGGAGCTGTTTTTT.

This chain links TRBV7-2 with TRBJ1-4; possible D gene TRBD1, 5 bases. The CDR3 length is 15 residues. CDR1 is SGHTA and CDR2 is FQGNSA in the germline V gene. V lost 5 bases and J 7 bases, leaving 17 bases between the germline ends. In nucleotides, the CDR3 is TGTGCCAGCAGCCCCCAGGGAGGGGTGGCTGAAAAACTGTTTTTT. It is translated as CASSPQGGVAEKLFF. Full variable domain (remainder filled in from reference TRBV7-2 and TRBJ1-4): GAGVSQSPSNKVTEKGKDVELRCDPISGHTALYWYRQSLGQGLEFLIYFQGNSAPDKSGLPSDRFSAERTGGSVSTLTIQRTQQEDSAVYLCASSPQGGVAEKLFFGSGTQLSVL.

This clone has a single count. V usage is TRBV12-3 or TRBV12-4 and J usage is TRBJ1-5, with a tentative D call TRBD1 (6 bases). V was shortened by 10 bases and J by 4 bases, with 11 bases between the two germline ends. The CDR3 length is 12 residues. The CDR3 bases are TGTGCCACCAAACAGGGAAATCAGCCCCAGCATTTT. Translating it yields CATKQGNQPQHF.

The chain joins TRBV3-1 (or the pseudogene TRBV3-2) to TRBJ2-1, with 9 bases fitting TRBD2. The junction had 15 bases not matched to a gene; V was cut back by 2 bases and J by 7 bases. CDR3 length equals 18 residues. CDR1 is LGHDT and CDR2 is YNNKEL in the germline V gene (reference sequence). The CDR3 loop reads CASSQTRSPSGGRNEQFF. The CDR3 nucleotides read TGTGCCAGCAGCCAAACCCGGTCGCCCAGCGGGGGGCGAAATGAGCAGTTCTTC.

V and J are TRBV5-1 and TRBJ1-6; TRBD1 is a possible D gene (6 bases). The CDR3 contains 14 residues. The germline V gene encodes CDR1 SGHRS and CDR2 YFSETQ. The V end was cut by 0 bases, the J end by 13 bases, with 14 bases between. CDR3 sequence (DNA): TGCGCCAGCAGCTTGGATGGGGGGGGCGAGCCCCTCCACTTT. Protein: CASSLDGGGEPLHF.

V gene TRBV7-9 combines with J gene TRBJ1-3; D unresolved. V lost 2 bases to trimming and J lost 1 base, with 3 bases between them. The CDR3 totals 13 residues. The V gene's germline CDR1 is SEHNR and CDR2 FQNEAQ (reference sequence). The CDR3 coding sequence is TGTGCCAGCAGCTTATCATCTGGAAACACCATATATTTT. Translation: CASSLSSGNTIYF.

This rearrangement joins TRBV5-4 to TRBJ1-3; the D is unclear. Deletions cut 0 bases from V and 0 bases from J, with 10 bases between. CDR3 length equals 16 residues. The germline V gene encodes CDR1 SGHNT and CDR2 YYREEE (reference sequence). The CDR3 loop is CASSLEAASSGNTIYF. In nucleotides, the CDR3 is TGTGCCAGCAGCTTGGAGGCGGCGAGCTCTGGAAACACCATATATTTT. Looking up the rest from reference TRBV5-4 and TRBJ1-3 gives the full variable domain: ETGVTQSPTHLIKTRGQQVTLRCSSQSGHNTVSWYQQALGQGPQFIFQYYREEENGRGNFPPRFSGLQFPNYSSELNVNALELDDSALYLCASSLEAASSGNTIYFGEGSWLTVV.

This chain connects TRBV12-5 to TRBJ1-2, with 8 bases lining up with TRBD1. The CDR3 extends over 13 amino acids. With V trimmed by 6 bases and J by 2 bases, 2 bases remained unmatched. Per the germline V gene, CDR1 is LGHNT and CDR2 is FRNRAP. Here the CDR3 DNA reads TGTGCTAGTGGCCGACAGGGGAACTATGGCTACACCTTC. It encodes CASGRQGNYGYTF. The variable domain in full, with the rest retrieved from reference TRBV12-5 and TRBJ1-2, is DARVTQTPRHKVTEMGQEVTMRCQPILGHNTVFWYRQTMMQGLELLAYFRNRAPLDDSGMPKDRFSAEMPDATLATLKIQPSEPRDSAVYFCASGRQGNYGYTFGSGTRLTVV.

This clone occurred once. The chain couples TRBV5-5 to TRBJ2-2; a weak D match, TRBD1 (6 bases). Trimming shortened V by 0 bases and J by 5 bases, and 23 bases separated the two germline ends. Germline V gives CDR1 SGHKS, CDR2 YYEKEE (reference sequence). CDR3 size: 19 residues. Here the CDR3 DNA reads TGTGCCAGCAGCTTGGCCGTCGTACAGGGTACGAGGGTGACCGGGGAGCTGTTTTTT. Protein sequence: CASSLAVVQGTRVTGELFF.

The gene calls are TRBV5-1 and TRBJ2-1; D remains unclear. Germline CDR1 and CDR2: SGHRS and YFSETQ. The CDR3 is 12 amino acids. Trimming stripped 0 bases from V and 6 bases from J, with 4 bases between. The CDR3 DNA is TGCGCCAGCAGCTTGGATCTCAATGAGCAGTTCTTC. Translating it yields CASSLDLNEQFF.

The CDR3 loop is CASEDRGREAFF. DNA of the CDR3: TGTGCCAGCGAGGACAGGGGGCGAGAAGCTTTCTTT. This chain links TRBV6-5 with TRBJ1-1, with 11 nucleotides matching TRBD1. The CDR3 spans 12 residues. Germline V CDR1 and CDR2: MNHEY, SVGAGI. J gave up 8 bases and V 8 bases, and 4 bases lay outside the gene matches.

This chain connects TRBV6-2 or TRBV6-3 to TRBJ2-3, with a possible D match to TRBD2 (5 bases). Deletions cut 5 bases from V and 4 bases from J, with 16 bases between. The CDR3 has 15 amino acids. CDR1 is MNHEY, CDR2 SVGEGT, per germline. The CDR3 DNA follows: TGTGCCAGCAGTGGCGGAGGCTCGGGCGCAGATACGCAGTATTTT. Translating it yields CASSGGGSGADTQYF.

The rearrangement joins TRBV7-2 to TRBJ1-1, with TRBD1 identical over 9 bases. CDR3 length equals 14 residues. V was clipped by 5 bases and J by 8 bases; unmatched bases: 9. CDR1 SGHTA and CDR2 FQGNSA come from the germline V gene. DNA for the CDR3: TGTGCCAGCAGCCAAAGACAGGGGGGAAAGGAAGCTTTCTTT. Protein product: CASSQRQGGKEAFF.

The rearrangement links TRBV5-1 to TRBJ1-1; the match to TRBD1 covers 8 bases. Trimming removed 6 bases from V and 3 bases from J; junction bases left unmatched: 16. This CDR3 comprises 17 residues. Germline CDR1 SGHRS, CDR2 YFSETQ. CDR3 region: CASKLDRAGGTDTEAFF. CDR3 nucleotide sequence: TGCGCCAGCAAGCTAGACAGGGCAGGGGGCACGGACACTGAAGCTTTCTTT. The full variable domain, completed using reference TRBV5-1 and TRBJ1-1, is KAGVTQTPRYLIKTRGQQVTLSCSPISGHRSVSWYQQTPGQGLQFLFEYFSETQRNKGNFPGRFSGRQFSNSRSEMNVSTLELGDSALYLCASKLDRAGGTDTEAFFGQGTRLTVV.

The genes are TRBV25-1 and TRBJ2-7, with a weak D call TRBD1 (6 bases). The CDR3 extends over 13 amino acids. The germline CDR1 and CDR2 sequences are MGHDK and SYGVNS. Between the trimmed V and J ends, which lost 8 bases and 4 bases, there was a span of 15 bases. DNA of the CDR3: TGTGCCAGCGCCGGGACACCTGGGTACGAGCAGTACTTC. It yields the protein CASAGTPGYEQYF.

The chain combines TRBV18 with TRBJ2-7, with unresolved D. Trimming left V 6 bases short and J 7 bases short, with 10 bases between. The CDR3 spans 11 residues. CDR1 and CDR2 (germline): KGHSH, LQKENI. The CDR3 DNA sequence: TGTGCCAGCTCCGCCTCCAGGGAGCAGTACTTC. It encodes CASSASREQYF.

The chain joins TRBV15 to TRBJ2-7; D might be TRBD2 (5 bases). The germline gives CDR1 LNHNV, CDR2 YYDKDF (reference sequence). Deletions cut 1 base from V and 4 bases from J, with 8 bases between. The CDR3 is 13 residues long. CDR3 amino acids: CATSRVRGYEQYF. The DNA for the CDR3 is TGTGCCACCAGCAGAGTTCGGGGATACGAGCAGTACTTC. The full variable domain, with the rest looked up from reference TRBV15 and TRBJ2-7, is DAMVIQNPRYQVTQFGKPVTLSCSQTLNHNVMYWYQQKSSQAPKLLFHYYDKDFNNEADTPDNFQSRRPNTSFCFLDIRSPGLGDTAMYLCATSRVRGYEQYFGPGTRLTVT.

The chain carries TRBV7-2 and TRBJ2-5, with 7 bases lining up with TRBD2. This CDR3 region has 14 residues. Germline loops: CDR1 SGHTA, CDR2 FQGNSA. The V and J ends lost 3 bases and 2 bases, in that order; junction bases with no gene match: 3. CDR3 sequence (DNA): TGTGCCAGCAGCTTCCGAGCGGGGCAAGAGACCCAGTACTTC. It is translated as CASSFRAGQETQYF.

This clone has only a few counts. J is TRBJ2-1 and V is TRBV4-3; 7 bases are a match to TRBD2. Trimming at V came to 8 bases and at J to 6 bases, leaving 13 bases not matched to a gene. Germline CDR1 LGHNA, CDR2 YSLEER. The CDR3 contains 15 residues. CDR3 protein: CASAQWASGLNEQFF. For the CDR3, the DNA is TGCGCCAGCGCCCAGTGGGCTAGCGGACTCAATGAGCAGTTCTTC.